Listed below are T cell receptor beta chains from one sample, sequenced in a study of blood T cell repertoires in COVID-19. The method was immunoSEQ multiplex PCR; TCRdb's version includes in-frame clones alone and lacks a portion of them. Of approximately 280,000 clones listed, less than 85% are singletons. Sample: PBMCs or T cells enriched from blood (not recorded which). These receptors were obtained from a woman aged 45-65 years who had recovered from COVID-19. CDR3s include the opening cysteine and the closing phenylalanine or tryptophan. D genes are given only for firm matches. Only some rows state a clone size, as once, few, many or a class for expanded clones.

>NA|NA|TRBV27|TRBJ1-4
CASSLGLVNEKLFF
TGTGCCAGCAGTCTGGGACTAGTAAATGAAAAACTGTTTTTT
>NA|TRBD1|TRBV19|TRBJ2-7
CASSGQASSYEQYF
TGTGCCAGCTCGGGACAGGCGAGCTCCTACGAGCAGTACTTC
>NA|TRBD1|TRBV18|TRBJ1-2
CASSSRPGQDNYGYTF
TGTGCCAGCTCAAGTAGGCCCGGACAGGATAACTATGGCTACACCTTC
>NA|NA|TRBV30|TRBJ1-2
CAWSVREGSYGYTF
TGTGCCTGGAGTGTACGTGAGGGAAGCTATGGCTACACCTTC
>NA|NA|TRBV4-1|TRBJ1-3
CASSQGVAGLQRGNTIYF
TGCGCCAGCAGCCAAGGTGTGGCAGGGCTTCAACGAGGAAACACCATATATTTT
>NA|TRBD1|TRBV28|TRBJ1-3
CASSINRGSSGNTIYF
TGTGCCAGCAGTATCAACAGGGGTAGCTCTGGAAACACCATATATTTT
>NA|TRBD1|TRBV5-6|TRBJ1-4
CASSRGTGATNEKLFF
TGTGCCAGCAGCCGGGGCACAGGGGCAACTAATGAAAAACTGTTTTTT
>NA|NA|TRBV29-1|TRBJ1-2
CSVGSVLRVDYGYTF
TGCAGCGTTGGGTCAGTTCTCCGGGTGGACTATGGCTACACCTTC
>NA|NA|TRBV28|TRBJ1-2
CASMGKLNYGYTF
TGTGCCAGCATGGGCAAACTGAACTATGGCTACACCTTC
>NA|NA|TRBV5-1|TRBJ1-2
CASKDLEGANYGYTF
TGCGCCAGCAAAGACTTGGAGGGAGCTAACTATGGCTACACCTTC
>NA|NA|TRBV19|TRBJ1-2
CASSIVPSYGYTF
TGTGCCAGTAGTATAGTACCGAGCTATGGCTACACCTTC
>NA|TRBD2|TRBV5-1|TRBJ2-3
CASTPGLALTSTDTQYF
TGCGCCAGCACCCCGGGACTAGCGTTAACTAGCACAGATACGCAGTATTTT
>once|NA|TRBV2|TRBJ1-2
CASSRDGGNYGYTF
TGTGCCAGCAGCCGAGACGGAGGCAACTATGGCTACACCTTC
>NA|TRBD1|TRBV28|TRBJ1-5
CASSAGTGPSQPQHF
TGTGCCAGCAGTGCCGGGACAGGGCCCTCTCAGCCCCAGCATTTT
>NA|NA|TRBV29-1|TRBJ2-3
CSVEGGIGTDTQYF
TGCAGCGTTGAAGGGGGCATAGGAACAGATACGCAGTATTTT
>NA|NA|TRBV29-1|TRBJ1-5
CSVGSGDGNQPQHF
TGCAGCGTGGGATCGGGGGATGGCAATCAGCCCCAGCATTTT
>NA|NA|TRBV6-1|TRBJ1-2
CASSEAPLGHTF
TGTGCCAGCAGTGAAGCGCCCCTGGGCCACACCTTC
>NA|NA|TRBV3-1/TRBV3-2|TRBJ2-7
CASSRRIGGLGSFYEQYF
TGTGCCAGCAGCCGAAGGATCGGCGGTCTAGGGAGTTTCTACGAGCAGTACTTC
>NA|NA|TRBV27|TRBJ2-7
CASSFSRAGTHEQYF
TGTGCCAGCAGTTTTAGCAGGGCAGGCACCCACGAGCAGTACTTC
>NA|NA|TRBV10-1|TRBJ1-3
CASGHSGNTIYF
TGCGCCAGCGGACACTCTGGAAACACCATATATTTT
>NA|NA|TRBV18|TRBJ1-1
CASSGQSRNTEAFF
TGTGCCAGCTCTGGACAGAGCCGGAACACTGAAGCTTTCTTT
>few|NA|TRBV6-5|TRBJ2-2
CASSYRSGELFF
TGTGCCAGCAGTTACCGGTCCGGGGAGCTGTTTTTT
>NA|TRBD2|TRBV14|TRBJ2-3
CASSASLGAGVITDTQYF
TGTGCCAGCAGCGCCTCTCTCGGAGCGGGGGTTATCACAGATACGCAGTATTTT
>NA|NA|TRBV19|TRBJ1-3
CASSTTGLDSGNTIYF
TGTGCCAGTAGTACCACAGGCCTAGACTCTGGAAACACCATATATTTT
>NA|NA|TRBV5-5|TRBJ1-3
CASSLEPGLAGNTIYF
TGTGCCAGCAGCTTGGAGCCGGGGTTGGCTGGAAACACCATATATTTT
>NA|NA|TRBV5-1|TRBJ1-6
CASSLQDYNSPLHF
TGCGCCAGCAGCCTACAGGACTATAATTCACCCCTCCACTTT
>NA|TRBD1|TRBV2|TRBJ1-4
CASVRQGAEEKLFF
TGTGCCAGCGTTCGACAGGGGGCAGAAGAAAAACTGTTTTTT
>few|NA|TRBV5-1|TRBJ1-1
CASSLGYREGTEAFF
TGCGCCAGCAGCTTGGGCTACAGAGAAGGCACTGAAGCTTTCTTT
>NA|TRBD1|TRBV19|TRBJ1-1
CASTPTDRGRTEAFF
TGTGCCAGTACCCCCACTGACAGGGGGCGGACTGAAGCTTTCTTT
>few|NA|TRBV4-1|TRBJ2-5
CASSQALGAGQETQYF
TGCGCCAGCAGCCAAGCCCTAGGGGCGGGACAAGAGACCCAGTACTTC
>NA|NA|TRBV5-1|TRBJ1-1
CASSLAEGGTEAFF
TGCGCCAGCAGCTTGGCCGAGGGAGGCACTGAAGCTTTCTTT